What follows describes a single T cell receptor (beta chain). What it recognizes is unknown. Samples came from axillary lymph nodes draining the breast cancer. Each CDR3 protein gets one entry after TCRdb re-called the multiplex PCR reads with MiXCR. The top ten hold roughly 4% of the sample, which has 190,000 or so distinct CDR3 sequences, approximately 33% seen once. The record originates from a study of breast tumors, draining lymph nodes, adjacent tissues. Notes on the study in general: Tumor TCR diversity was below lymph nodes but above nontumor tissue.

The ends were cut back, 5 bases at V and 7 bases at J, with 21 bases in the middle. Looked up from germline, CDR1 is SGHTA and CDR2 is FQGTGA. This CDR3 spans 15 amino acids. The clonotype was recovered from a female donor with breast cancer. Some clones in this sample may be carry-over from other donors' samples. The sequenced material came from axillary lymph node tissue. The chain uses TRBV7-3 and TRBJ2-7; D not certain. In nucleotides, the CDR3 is TGTGCCAGCAGCAAATCTTCCCCCCTTACCGGGGAGCAGTACTTC. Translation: CASSKSSPLTGEQYF.